This TCR delta chain appears in the sequencing data of a study of γδ T cells in repeated Plasmodium falciparum infection. Overall study: The natural-infection arm compared Malian children under seasonal malaria with matched Australian children.

Flow sorting of PBMC yielded separate Vgamma9/Vdelta2+ and Vdelta2-negative gammadelta T cell populations for bulk repertoire analysis. Sequencing covered both gamma and delta TCR chains per sample. TCRdb called clones anew from the multiplex PCR reads with CATT. The table has 50,000 to 65,000 delta-chain clones, 1.5% to 2% seen once. The CDR3 loop spans 19 amino acids. Germline V gene sequence: CDR1 GEAIGNYY, CDR2 EKD. Overall study results and limits: Malian donors came from one small rural village, predominantly one ethnic group. Vdelta2-negative gammadelta repertoires, largely Vdelta1+, seemingly showed infection-driven waves of new clonal selection.

The sample holds many counts of this clone. Its antigen is unidentified. The protein in TCRdb stems from a much larger clone and differs at residue 3 from this DNA's translation, likely a read error; here the protein is translated from the DNA. V is TRDV2 and J is TRDJ1; the match to TRDD3 covers 12 bases. The J gene was missing in TCRdb and was found by matching the end of the DNA to germline. Source material: gamma-delta T cells from blood. The TCR comes from a pool of human donors (malaria-infected and uninfected, not separated). DNA of the CDR3: TGTGCCCGTGACACCGCGGGTGTACTGGGGGATACAGTAAGAGATAAACTCATCTTT. Translating it yields CARDTAGVLGDTVRDKLIF.